A single sample is the source of the 18 T cell receptor beta chains below, sequenced in a study of CXCR3-negative and CXCR3-positive naive CD8 T cells. Libraries were UMI-labeled 5' RACE TRB cDNA. No DNA is given; TCRdb re-called the 5' RACE reads and lists each CDR3 protein once. In all, the sample yields nearly 110,000 distinct CDR3 sequences. The antigens these receptors bind are not known. Study-wide results and limits: CXCR3-expressing naive cells carried TRB CDR3s more hydrophobic than those of CXCR3-negative naive cells.

Sequencing input: naive CXCR3+ CD8+ T cells from blood. This sample's subset: CD45RO-CCR7+CD27+CD95- naive CD8+ T cells expressing CXCR3 (TNR3+). The receptors derive from a human donor in good health. Some clones in this sample may be carry-over from other donors' samples.

V and J are TRBV28 and TRBJ1-1; the TCRdb call, TRBD1, lacks DNA for checking. This CDR3 contains 11 residues. Germline V lookup: CDR1 MDHEN, CDR2 SYDVKM. This CDR3 is CASSLSGEAFF. The full variable domain, completed using reference TRBV28 and TRBJ1-1, is DVKVTQSSRYLVKRTGEKVFLECVQDMDHENMFWYRQDPGLGLRLIYFSYDVKMKEKGDIPEGYSVSREKKERFSLILESASTNQTSMYLCASSLSGEAFFGQGTRLTVV.

The chain employs TRBV29-1 and TRBJ1-1. Germline lookup yields CDR1 SQVTM and CDR2 ANQGSEA. The CDR3 covers 13 residues. The CDR3 loop is CSVEIDSRTEAFF.

This chain joins TRBV20-1 and TRBJ2-1; there is no DNA to check the TCRdb D call of TRBD1. The germline CDR1 and CDR2 sequences are DFQATT and SNEGSKA (reference sequence). The CDR3 length is 15 residues. The CDR3 loop reads CSATSIQGMNDEQFF.

The rearrangement joins TRBV29-1 to TRBJ2-7; no DNA is available, so the TRBD2 call from TCRdb remains unchecked. The CDR3 is made up of 13 amino acids. The germline V gene encodes CDR1 SQVTM and CDR2 ANQGSEA. CDR3 protein: CSVGLGGQYEQYF.

This chain connects TRBV19 to TRBJ1-1; the D gene TCRdb calls, TRBD1, cannot be checked with no DNA. This CDR3 is built from 19 residues. CDR1 LNHDA and CDR2 SQIVND come from the germline V gene (reference sequence). CDR3 loop: CASSIFGPGQGSTNTEAFF.

This chain's CDR3 is CASTVLTGGKYNEQFF. This chain joins TRBV28 and TRBJ2-1; the D call of TRBD1 rests on TCRdb alone, since no DNA is present to check it. The CDR3 is made up of 16 amino acids. Germline loops: CDR1 MDHEN, CDR2 SYDVKM.

The chain couples TRBV7-3 to TRBJ2-1; the D gene TCRdb calls, TRBD2, cannot be checked with no DNA. There are 16 residues in the CDR3. In germline, CDR1 is SGHTA, CDR2 FQGTGA. Here the CDR3 reads CASSSHRDSATNEQFF.

V gene TRBV7-3 combines with J gene TRBJ2-7; lacking DNA, the TRBD1 call made by TCRdb goes unchecked. This CDR3 has 15 amino acids. The V gene's germline CDR1 is SGHTA and CDR2 FQGTGA. The CDR3 region is CASSIGTGQGYEQYF.

The genes are TRBV24-1 and TRBJ1-1. The CDR3 length is 15 residues. Germline loops: CDR1 KGHDR, CDR2 SFDVKD. CDR3: CATSDPTDHRGEAFF.

The V and J genes are TRBV29-1 and TRBJ2-3; TCRdb lists TRBD1, though no DNA is available to test this call. Germline loops: CDR1 SQVTM, CDR2 ANQGSEA. The CDR3 sequence is 15 residues long. The CDR3 reads CSVGGLDSKRDTQYF.

The chain couples TRBV29-1 to TRBJ2-3; TCRdb's D call of TRBD1 is untestable without DNA. Germline V gene sequence: CDR1 SQVTM, CDR2 ANQGSEA. The CDR3 loop spans 14 amino acids. CDR3 sequence reads: CSASGAITADTQYF.

The chain joins TRBV6-6 to TRBJ1-3; TCRdb lists TRBD1, though no DNA is available to test this call. In germline, CDR1 is MNHNY, CDR2 SVGAGI (reference sequence). CDR3 length: 16 amino acids. CDR3: CASSYKGGLSGNTIYF.

The chain couples TRBV28 to TRBJ2-1; no DNA is available, so the TRBD2 call from TCRdb remains unchecked. Looked up from germline, CDR1 is MDHEN and CDR2 is SYDVKM. This CDR3 spans 16 amino acids. CDR3 amino acids: CASSSPVWRGGNEQFF.

CDR3 in amino acids: CASSPRWLREETQYF. V and J are TRBV9 and TRBJ2-5; without DNA, the TCRdb call of TRBD2 cannot be checked. Germline CDR1 is SGDLS and CDR2 is YYNGEE. The CDR3 is made up of 15 amino acids.

The chain has TRBV4-3 and TRBJ2-7; TCRdb returns TRBD2, unconfirmable since there is no DNA. CDR1 and CDR2 (germline): LGHNA, YSLEER. CDR3 size: 14 residues. The CDR3 loop reads CASSPGRGGYEQYF.

The chain employs TRBV4-3 and TRBJ1-2; TCRdb reports TRBD1, a call that lacks DNA to check it against. This CDR3 is 15 amino acids long. In germline, CDR1 is LGHNA, CDR2 YSLEER. This chain's CDR3 is CASSPRRQTTYGYTF.

The genes are TRBV15 and TRBJ2-3. Germline V gene lookup returns CDR1 LNHNV and CDR2 YYDKDF (reference sequence). This CDR3 spans 14 amino acids. The CDR3 here is CATSSTSVTDTQYF.

V and J are TRBV7-6 and TRBJ2-2; TCRdb gives TRBD2 as the D gene, but with no DNA this cannot be confirmed. CDR3 length: 17 amino acids. Germline assignment: CDR1 SGHVS and CDR2 FNYEAQ. The CDR3 is CASSQPIGLADTGELFF. Full variable domain (outside the CDR3, taken from reference TRBV7-6 and TRBJ2-2): GAGVSQSPRYKVTKRGQDVALRCDPISGHVSLYWYRQALGQGPEFLTYFNYEAQQDKSGLPNDRFSAERPEGSISTLTIQRTEQRDSAMYRCASSQPIGLADTGELFFGEGSRLTVL.